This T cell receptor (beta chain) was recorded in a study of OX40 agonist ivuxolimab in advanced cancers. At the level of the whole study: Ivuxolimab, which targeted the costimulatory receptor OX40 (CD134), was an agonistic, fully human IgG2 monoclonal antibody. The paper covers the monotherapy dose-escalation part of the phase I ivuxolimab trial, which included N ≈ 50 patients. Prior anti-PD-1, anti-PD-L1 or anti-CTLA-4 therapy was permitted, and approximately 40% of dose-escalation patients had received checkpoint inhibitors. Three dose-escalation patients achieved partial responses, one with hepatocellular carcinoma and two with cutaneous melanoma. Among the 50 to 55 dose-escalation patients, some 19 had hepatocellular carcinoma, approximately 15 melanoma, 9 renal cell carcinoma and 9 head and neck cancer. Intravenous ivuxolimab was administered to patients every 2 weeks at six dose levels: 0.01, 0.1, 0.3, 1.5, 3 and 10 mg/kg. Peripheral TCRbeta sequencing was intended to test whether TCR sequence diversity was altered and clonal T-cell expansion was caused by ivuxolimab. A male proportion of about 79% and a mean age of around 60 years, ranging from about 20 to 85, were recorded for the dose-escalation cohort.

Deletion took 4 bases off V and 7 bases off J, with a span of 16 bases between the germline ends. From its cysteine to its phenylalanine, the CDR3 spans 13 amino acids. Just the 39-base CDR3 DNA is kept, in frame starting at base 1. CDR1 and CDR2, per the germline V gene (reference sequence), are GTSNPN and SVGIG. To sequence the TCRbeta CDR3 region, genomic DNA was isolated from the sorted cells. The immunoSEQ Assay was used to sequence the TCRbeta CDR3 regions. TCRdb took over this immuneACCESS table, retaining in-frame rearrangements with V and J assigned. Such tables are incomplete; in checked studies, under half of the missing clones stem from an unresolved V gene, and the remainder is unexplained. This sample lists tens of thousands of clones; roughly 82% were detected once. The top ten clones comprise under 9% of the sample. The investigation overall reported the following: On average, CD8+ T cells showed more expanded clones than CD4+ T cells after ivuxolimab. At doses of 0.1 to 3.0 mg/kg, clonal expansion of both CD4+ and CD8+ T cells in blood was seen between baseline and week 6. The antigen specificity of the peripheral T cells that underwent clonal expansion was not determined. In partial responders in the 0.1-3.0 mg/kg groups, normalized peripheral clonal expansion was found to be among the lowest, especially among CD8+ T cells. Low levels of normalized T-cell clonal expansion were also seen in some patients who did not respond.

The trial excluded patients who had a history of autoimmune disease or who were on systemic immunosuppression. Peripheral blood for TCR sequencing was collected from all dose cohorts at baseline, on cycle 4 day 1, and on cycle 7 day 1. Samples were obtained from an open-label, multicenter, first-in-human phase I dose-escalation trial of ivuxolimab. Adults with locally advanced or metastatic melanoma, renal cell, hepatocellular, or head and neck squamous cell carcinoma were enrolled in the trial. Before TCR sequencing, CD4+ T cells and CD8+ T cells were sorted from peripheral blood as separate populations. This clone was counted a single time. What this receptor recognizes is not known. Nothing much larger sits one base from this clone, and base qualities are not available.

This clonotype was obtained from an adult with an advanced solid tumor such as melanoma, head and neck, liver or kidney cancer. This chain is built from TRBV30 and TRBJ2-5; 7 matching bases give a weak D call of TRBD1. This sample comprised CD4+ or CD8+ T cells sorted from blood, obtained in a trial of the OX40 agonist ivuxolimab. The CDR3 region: CAWMVQGGRTQYF. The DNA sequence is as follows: TGTGCCTGGATGGTCCAGGGGGGACGGACCCAGTACTTC.